This T cell receptor beta chain appears in the sequencing data of a study of blood T cell repertoires in COVID-19. Overall study context: Sample material is recorded as cDNA or gDNA derived from T cells, B-cell-depleted T cells, or PBMCs.

This CDR3 comprises 13 residues. Germline V gene lookup returns CDR1 GTSNPN and CDR2 SVGIG (reference sequence). V dropped 4 bases and J dropped 4; count of bases not matched to a gene: 6. Only in-frame clones appear in the TCRdb table, and some are missing; sequencing was by immunoSEQ multiplex PCR. Here the sample spans some 200,000 clones, 81% being singletons. It was during active infection that Seattle patients were enrolled and then longitudinally followed. This chain joins TRBV30 and TRBJ2-5; 7 nucleotides match TRBD1. The source material was peripheral blood. This TCR was sampled from a woman aged 35 to 49 with COVID-19, enrolled during active disease. The CDR3 sequence is CAWTGQAGETQYF. CDR3 nucleotide sequence: TGTGCCTGGACCGGACAGGCCGGAGAGACCCAGTACTTC.